This entry is about one T cell receptor (beta chain). Germline values: CDR1 GTSNPN, CDR2 SVGIG (reference sequence). The CDR3 is 13 amino acids. Losses at the gene ends were 4 bases for V and 8 bases for J; bases not matched to a gene: 7. This specimen belongs to a study of T cell changes during pregnancy in multiple sclerosis. Some clones are missing from TCRdb's copy, which holds only in-frame ones; the method was immunoSEQ multiplex PCR. The sample records fewer than 90,000 clones, 85% to 95% being singletons. The chain carries TRBV30 and TRBJ2-3; 9 bases align to TRBD1. The sequence was obtained from a female donor in good health, enrolled as a control in a pregnancy study. The source was peripheral blood, collected after pregnancy. Here the CDR3 reads CAWNDRGAGTQYF. In nucleotides, the CDR3 is TGTGCCTGGAACGACAGGGGGGCTGGTACGCAGTATTTT.